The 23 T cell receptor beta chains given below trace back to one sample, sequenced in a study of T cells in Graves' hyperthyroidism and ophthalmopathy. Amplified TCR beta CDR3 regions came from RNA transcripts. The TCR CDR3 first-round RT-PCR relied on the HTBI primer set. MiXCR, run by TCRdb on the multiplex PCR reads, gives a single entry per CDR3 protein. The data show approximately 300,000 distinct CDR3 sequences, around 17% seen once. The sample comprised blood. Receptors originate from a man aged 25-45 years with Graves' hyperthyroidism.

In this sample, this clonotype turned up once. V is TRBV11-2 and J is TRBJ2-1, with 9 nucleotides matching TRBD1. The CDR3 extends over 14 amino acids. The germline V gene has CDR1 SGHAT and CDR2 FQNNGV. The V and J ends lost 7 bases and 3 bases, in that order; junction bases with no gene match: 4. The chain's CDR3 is CASIRDRVYNEQFF. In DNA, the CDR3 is TGTGCCAGCATCCGGGACAGGGTCTACAATGAGCAGTTCTTC. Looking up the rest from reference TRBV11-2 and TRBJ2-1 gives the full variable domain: EAGVAQSPRYKIIEKRQSVAFWCNPISGHATLYWYQQILGQGPKLLIQFQNNGVVDDSQLPKDRFSAERLKGVDSTLKIQPAKLEDSAVYLCASIRDRVYNEQFFGPGTRLTVL.

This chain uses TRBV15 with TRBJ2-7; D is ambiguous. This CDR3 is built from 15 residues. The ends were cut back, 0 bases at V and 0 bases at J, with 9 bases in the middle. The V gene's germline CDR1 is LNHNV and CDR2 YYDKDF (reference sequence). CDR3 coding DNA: TGTGCCACCAGCAGAGAATGGCGTAGCTCCTACGAGCAGTACTTC. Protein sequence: CATSREWRSSYEQYF.

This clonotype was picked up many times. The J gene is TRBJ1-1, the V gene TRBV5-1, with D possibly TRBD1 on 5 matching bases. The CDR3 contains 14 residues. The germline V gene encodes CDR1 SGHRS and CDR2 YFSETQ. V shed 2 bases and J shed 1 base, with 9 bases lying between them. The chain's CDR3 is CASSFLDRNTEAFF. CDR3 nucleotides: TGCGCCAGCAGCTTTTTAGACAGGAACACTGAAGCTTTCTTT.

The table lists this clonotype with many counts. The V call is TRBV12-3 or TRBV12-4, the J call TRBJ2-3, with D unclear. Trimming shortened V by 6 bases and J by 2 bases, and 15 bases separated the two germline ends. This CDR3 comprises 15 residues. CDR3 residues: CASSGLLTDTDTQYF. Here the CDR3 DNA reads TGTGCCAGCAGCGGGTTGCTAACCGACACAGATACGCAGTATTTT.

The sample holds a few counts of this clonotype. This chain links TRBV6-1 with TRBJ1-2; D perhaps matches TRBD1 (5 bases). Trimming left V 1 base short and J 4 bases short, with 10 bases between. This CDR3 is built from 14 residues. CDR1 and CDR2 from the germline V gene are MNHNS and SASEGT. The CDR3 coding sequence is TGTGCCAGCAGTGAAGAGGGGCGTATCTATGGCTACACCTTC. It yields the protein CASSEEGRIYGYTF.

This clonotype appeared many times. The CDR3 loop is CSARDPRTGTGTEAFF. CDR3 bases: TGCAGTGCTAGAGACCCCCGGACAGGGACCGGCACTGAAGCTTTCTTT. The chain has TRBV20-1 and TRBJ1-1; TRBD1 agrees at 8 bases. The CDR3 has 16 amino acids. From germline, CDR1 is DFQATT and CDR2 SNEGSKA (reference sequence). With 0 bases clipped from V and 4 bases from J, the junction kept 10 bases outside the gene matches.

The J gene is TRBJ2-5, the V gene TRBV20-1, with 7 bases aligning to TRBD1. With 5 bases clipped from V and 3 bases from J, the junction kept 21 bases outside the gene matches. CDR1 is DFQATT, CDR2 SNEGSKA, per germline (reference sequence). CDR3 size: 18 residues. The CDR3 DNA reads TGCAGTGCTGGGCCAGATGAAGATAGGGGGCGGGCCAAAGAGACCCAGTACTTC. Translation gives CSAGPDEDRGRAKETQYF.

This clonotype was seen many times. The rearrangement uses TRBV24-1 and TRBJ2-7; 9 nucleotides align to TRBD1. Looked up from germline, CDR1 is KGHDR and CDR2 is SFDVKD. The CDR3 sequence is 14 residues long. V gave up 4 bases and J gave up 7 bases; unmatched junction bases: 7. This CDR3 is CATSDRDRDWEQYF. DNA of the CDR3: TGTGCCACCAGTGACCGGGACAGGGATTGGGAGCAGTACTTC.

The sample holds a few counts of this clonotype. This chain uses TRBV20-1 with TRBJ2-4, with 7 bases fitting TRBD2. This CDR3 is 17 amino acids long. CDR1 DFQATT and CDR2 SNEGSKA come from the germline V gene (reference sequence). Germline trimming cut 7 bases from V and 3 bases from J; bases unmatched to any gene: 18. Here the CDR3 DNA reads TGCAGTGTAACAAACCCCTATAGTCTAGCGGACAAAAACATTCAGTACTTC. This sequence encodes CSVTNPYSLADKNIQYF.

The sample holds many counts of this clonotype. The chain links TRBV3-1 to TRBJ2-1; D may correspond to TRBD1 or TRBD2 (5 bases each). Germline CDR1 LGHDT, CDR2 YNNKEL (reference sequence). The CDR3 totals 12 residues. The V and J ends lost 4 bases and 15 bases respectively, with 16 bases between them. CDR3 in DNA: TGTGCCAGCAGCCCGACAGAGGGAGCCCTGTTCTTC. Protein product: CASSPTEGALFF.

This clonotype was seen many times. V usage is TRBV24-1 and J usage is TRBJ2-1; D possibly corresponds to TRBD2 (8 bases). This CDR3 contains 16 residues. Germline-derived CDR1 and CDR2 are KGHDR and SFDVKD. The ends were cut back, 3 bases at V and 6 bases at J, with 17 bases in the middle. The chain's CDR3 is CATSDEGLAGGNEQFF. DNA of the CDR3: TGTGCCACCAGTGATGAAGGACTAGCAGGGGGCAATGAGCAGTTCTTC.

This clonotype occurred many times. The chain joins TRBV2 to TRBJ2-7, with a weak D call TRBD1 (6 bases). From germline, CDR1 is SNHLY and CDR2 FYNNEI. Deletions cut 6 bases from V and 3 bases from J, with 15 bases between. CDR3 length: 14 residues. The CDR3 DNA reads TGTGCCAGCAGCGTACAACAGGGCAGCTACGAGCAGTACTTC. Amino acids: CASSVQQGSYEQYF.

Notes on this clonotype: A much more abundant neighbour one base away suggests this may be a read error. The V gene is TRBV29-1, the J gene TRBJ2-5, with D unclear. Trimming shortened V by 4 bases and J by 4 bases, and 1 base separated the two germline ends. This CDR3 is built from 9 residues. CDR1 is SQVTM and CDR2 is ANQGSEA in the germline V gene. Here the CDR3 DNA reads TGCAGCGTTGGAGAGACCCAGTACTTC. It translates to CSVGETQYF.

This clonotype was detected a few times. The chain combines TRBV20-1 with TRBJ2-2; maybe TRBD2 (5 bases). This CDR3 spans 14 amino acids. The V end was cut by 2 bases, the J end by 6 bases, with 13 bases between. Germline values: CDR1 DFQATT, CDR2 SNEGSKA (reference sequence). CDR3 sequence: CSARRAEGSGELFF. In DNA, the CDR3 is TGCAGTGCTAGACGGGCCGAGGGATCCGGGGAGCTGTTTTTT.

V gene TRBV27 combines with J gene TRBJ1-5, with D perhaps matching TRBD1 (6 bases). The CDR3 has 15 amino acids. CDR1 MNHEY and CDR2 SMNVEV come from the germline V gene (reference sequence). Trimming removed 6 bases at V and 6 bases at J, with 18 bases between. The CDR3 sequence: CASSPGGQKSQPQHF. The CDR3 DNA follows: TGTGCCAGCAGCCCAGGCGGACAGAAGAGTCAGCCCCAGCATTTT.

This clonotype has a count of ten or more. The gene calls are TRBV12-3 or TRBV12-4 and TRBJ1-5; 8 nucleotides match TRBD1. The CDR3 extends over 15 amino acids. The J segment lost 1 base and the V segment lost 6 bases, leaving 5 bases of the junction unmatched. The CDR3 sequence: CASSPGQASNQPQHF. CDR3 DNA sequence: TGTGCCAGCAGCCCGGGACAGGCAAGCAATCAGCCCCAGCATTTT.

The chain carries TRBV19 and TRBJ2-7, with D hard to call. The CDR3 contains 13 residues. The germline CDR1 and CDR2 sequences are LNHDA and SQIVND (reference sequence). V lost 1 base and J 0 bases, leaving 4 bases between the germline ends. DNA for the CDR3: TGTGCCAGTAGTATAGCCAGCTCCTACGAGCAGTACTTC. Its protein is CASSIASSYEQYF.

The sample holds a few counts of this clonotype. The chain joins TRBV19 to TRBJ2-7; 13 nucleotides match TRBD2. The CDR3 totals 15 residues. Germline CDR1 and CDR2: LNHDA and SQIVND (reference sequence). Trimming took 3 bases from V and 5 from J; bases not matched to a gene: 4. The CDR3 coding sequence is TGTGCCAGTAGTATCGGGACTAGCGGGAATGACGAGCAGTACTTC. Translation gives CASSIGTSGNDEQYF.

The CDR3 region has the DNA TGTGCCAGCAGTGAAATCCTAGGGACAACGCTCAATGAGCAGTTCTTC. Translation: CASSEILGTTLNEQFF. The gene calls are TRBV2 and TRBJ2-1; D might be TRBD1 (6 bases). Germline V lookup: CDR1 SNHLY, CDR2 FYNNEI. The CDR3 consists of 16 residues. Between the trimmed V and J ends, which lost 2 bases and 6 bases, there was a span of 17 bases.

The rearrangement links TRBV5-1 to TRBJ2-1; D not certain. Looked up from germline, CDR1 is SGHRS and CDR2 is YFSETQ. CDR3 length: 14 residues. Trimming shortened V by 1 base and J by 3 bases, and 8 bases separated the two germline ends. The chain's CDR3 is CASSLLLGYNEQFF. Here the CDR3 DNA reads TGCGCCAGCAGCTTGTTATTGGGCTACAATGAGCAGTTCTTC.

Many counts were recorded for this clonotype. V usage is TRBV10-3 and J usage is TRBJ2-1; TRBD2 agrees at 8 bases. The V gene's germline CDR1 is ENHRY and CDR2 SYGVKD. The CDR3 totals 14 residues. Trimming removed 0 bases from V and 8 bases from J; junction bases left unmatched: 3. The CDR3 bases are TGTGCCATCAGTGAGTCCAGCGGGAGTGATGAGCAGTTCTTC. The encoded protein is CAISESSGSDEQFF.

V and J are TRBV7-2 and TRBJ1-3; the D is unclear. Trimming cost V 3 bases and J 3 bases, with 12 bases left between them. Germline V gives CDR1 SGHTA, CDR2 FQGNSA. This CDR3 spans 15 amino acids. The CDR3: CASSFGGGIGNTIYF. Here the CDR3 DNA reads TGTGCCAGCAGCTTTGGTGGAGGAATTGGAAACACCATATATTTT. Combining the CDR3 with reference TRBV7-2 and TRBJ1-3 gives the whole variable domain GAGVSQSPSNKVTEKGKDVELRCDPISGHTALYWYRQSLGQGLEFLIYFQGNSAPDKSGLPSDRFSAERTGGSVSTLTIQRTQQEDSAVYLCASSFGGGIGNTIYFGEGSWLTVV.

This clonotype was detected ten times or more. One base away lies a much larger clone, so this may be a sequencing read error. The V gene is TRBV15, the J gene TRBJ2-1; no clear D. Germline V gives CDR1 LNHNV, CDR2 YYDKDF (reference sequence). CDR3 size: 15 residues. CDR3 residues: CATSREGSSYNGQFF. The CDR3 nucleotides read TGTGCCACCAGCAGAGAAGGGTCTTCCTACAATGGGCAGTTCTTC.